One sample yielded the 8 T cell receptor beta chains listed below, sequenced in a study of blood T cells in healthy people across ages. A sample-barcoded 5' primer and a J-beta primer mix were used in a second PCR of about 6 to 12 cycles. Each CDR3 protein is one row after TCRdb ran MiXCR on the 5' RACE reads. The data show 700,000 to 900,000 distinct CDR3 sequences, about 55% seen once. The sample consisted of blood. The origin of the receptors is a man older than 75 in good health.

V is TRBV7-3 and J is TRBJ1-1, with D hard to call. The germline V gene encodes CDR1 SGHTA and CDR2 FQGTGA. Trimming took 6 bases from V and 4 from J, leaving 12 bases between them. The CDR3 has 13 amino acids. CDR3 DNA sequence: TGTGCCAGCAGGGAGGCGGGGAGCACTGAAGCTTTCTTT. It is translated as CASREAGSTEAFF.

J is TRBJ1-6 and V is TRBV12-3 or TRBV12-4; no firm D call. V lost 2 bases to trimming and J lost 3 bases, with 8 bases between them. This CDR3 region has 15 residues. For the CDR3, the DNA is TGTGCCAGCAGTTTATTGGGGATCTATAATTCACCCCTCCACTTT. Its protein product is CASSLLGIYNSPLHF.

The genes are TRBV12-3 or TRBV12-4 and TRBJ2-5; D is tentatively TRBD1 or TRBD2 (5 bases each). The V gene lost 4 bases and the J gene lost 11 bases, with 17 bases spanning the gap. This CDR3 has 13 residues. The CDR3: CASSYRNPREQYF. The CDR3 nucleotides are TGTGCCAGCAGTTACAGGAATCCTAGGGAGCAGTACTTC.

This clonotype was found once. The J gene is TRBJ2-1, the V gene TRBV20-1; 11 nucleotides align to TRBD2. The germline V gene has CDR1 DFQATT and CDR2 SNEGSKA (reference sequence). Unmatched junction bases numbered 4, after V lost 1 base and J lost 2 bases. The length of the CDR3 is 16 residues. The CDR3 coding sequence is TGCAGTGCTAGAGCACAGACTAGCGGGACCTACAATGAGCAGTTCTTC. Translated, it gives CSARAQTSGTYNEQFF.

There are a few counts of this clonotype. The rearrangement joins TRBV15 to TRBJ2-4; D is possibly TRBD1 (6 bases). CDR1 is LNHNV and CDR2 is YYDKDF in the germline V gene (reference sequence). This CDR3 is 16 amino acids long. With 3 bases removed from V and 2 bases from J, the gap between germline ends came to 14 bases. The CDR3 nucleotides are TGTGCCACCAGCAGTGTTGGGACAATCACCAAAAACATTCAGTACTTC. As protein: CATSSVGTITKNIQYF.

The rearrangement links TRBV20-1 to TRBJ2-7, with D possibly being TRBD1 (5 bases). The CDR3 sequence is 15 residues long. Trimming cost V 2 bases and J 4 bases, with 18 bases left between them. Germline V CDR1 and CDR2: DFQATT, SNEGSKA (reference sequence). The CDR3 sequence is CSARRNRFMEYEQYF. CDR3 nucleotide sequence: TGCAGTGCTAGACGAAACAGGTTTATGGAGTACGAGCAGTACTTC.

This rearrangement joins TRBV5-1 to TRBJ2-7; the D gene is possibly TRBD1 (6 bases). This CDR3 has 14 amino acids. Germline values: CDR1 SGHRS, CDR2 YFSETQ. V was pared by 1 base and J by 5 bases, with 13 bases between. In DNA form, the CDR3 reads TGCGCCAGCAGCTTGCGGCAGGGGCCCGACGAGCAGTACTTC. Amino acids: CASSLRQGPDEQYF.

The chain uses TRBV7-9 and TRBJ2-1; 9 nucleotides agree with TRBD2. The CDR3 loop spans 15 amino acids. Germline V gene data show CDR1 as SEHNR and CDR2 as FQNEAQ (reference sequence). V lost 3 bases to trimming and J lost 8 bases; unmatched junction nucleotides: 8. For the CDR3, the DNA is TGTGCCAGCAGCTTGGAAGCGGGAGGTAGGCATGAGCAGTTCTTC. Translation: CASSLEAGGRHEQFF.